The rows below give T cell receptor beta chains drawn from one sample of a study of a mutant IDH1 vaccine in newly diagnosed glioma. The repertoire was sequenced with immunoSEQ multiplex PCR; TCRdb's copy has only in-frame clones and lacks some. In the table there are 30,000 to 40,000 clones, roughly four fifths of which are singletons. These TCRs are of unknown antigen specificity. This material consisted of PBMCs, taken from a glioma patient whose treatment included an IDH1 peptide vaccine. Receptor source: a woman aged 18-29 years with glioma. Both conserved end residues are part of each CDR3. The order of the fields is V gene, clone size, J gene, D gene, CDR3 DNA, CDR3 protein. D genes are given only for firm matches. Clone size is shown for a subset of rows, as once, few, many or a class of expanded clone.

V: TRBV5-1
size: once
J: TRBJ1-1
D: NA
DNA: TGCGCCAGCAGCTTTCTATCCGGGCTGAACACTGAAGCTTTCTTT
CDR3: CASSFLSGLNTEAFF

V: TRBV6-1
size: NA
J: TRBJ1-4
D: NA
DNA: TGTGCCAGCAGTGGTCTCGACTTCCTTTCTAATGAAAAACTGTTTTTT
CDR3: CASSGLDFLSNEKLFF

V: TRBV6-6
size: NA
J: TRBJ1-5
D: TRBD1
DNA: TGTGCCAGCAGTTACTACAGGGGTGGCAATCAGCCCCAGCATTTT
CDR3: CASSYYRGGNQPQHF

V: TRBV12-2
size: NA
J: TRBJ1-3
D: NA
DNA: TGTGCAAGTCGCTTACCCCGAGGGTCGGGGGGCCGGCACACCATATATTTT
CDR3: CASRLPRGSGGRHTIYF

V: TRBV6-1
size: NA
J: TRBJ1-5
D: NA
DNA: TGTGCCAGCACCGGTATCTCCAATCAGCCCCAGCATTTT
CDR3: CASTGISNQPQHF

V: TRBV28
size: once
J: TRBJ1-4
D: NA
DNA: TGTGCCAGCAGCAATGTGGGTCCCCAAGGCGCTAATGAAAAACTGTTTTTT
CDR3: CASSNVGPQGANEKLFF

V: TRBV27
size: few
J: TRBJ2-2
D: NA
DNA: TGTGCCAGCAAATCCGGGGGAAACCTGAACACCGGGGAGCTGTTTTTT
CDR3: CASKSGGNLNTGELFF

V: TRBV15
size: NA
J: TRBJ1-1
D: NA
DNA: TGTGCCACCAGCAGAGGGGGCGTAGTCGGAGCTTTCTTT
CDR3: CATSRGGVVGAFF

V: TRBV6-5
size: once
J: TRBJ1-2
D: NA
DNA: TGTGCCACCTTGGACGGTGGCTACACCTTC
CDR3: CATLDGGYTF

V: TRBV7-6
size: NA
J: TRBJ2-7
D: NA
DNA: TGTGCCAGCAGCCCCATTAAGGTCGGCGAGCAGTACTTC
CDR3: CASSPIKVGEQYF

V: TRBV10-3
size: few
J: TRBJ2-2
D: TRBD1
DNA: TGTGCCATCACCGATCAGGGGGAAACCTCCACCGGGGAGCTGTTTTTT
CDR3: CAITDQGETSTGELFF

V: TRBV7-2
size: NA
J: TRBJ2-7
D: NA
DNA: TGTGCCAGCAGCTCGAGGACAGCGTCTACCGAGCAGTACTTC
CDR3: CASSSRTASTEQYF

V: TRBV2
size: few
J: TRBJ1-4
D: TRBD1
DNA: TGTGCCAGCAGACAGGGGGAAGAAAAACTGTTTTTT
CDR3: CASRQGEEKLFF

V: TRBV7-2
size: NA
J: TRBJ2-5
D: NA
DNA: TGTGCCAGCAGCCTTTCCGGGACAAAATTAGAGACCCAGTACTTC
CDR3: CASSLSGTKLETQYF

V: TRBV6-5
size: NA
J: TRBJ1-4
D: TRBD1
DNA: TGTGCCAGCAGATCTTCAGGGGGCACTAATGAAAAACTGTTTTTT
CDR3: CASRSSGGTNEKLFF

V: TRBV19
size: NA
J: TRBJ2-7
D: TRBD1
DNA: TGTGCCAGTAGTATAACGGGACAGGTATTGTACGAGCAGTACTTC
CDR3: CASSITGQVLYEQYF

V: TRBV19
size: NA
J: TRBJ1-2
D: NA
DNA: TGTGCCAGTAGTATAGGCAAGGAACCCCGGGGTGGCTACACCTTC
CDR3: CASSIGKEPRGGYTF

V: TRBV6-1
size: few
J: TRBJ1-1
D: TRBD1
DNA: TGTGCCAGCAGTGGAGGGACAGGGGGTTGGGGCACTGAAGCTTTCTTT
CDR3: CASSGGTGGWGTEAFF

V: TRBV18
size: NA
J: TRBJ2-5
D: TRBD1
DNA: TGTGCCAGCTCACTCTCTGGACAGGTTGGCCAAGAGACCCAGTACTTC
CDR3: CASSLSGQVGQETQYF

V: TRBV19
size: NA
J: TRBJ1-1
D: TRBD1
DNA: TGTGCCAGTAGTATTCCCCTCCGACAGGGTCTGAACACTGAAGCTTTCTTT
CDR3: CASSIPLRQGLNTEAFF

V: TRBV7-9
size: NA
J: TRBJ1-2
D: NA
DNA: TGTGCCAGCAGCTCCCAAGGAGGACAGTTCTATGGCTACACCTTC
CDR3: CASSSQGGQFYGYTF

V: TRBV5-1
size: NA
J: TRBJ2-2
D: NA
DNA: TGCGCCAGCAGCTTGGTTACAGACGGGGAGCTGTTTTTT
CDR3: CASSLVTDGELFF

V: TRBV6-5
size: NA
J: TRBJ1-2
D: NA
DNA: TGTGCCAGCAGTTCAAACTACAGGTTCAACTATGGCTACACCTTC
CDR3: CASSSNYRFNYGYTF

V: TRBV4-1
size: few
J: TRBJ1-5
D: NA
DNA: TGCGCCAGCAGCCAAGATCCGGGCAACTACAATCAGCCCCAGCATTTT
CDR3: CASSQDPGNYNQPQHF

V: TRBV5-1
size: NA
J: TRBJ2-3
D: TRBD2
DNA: TGCGCCAGCAGCCCCCGACTAGCGGGGGGAGTAGATACGCAGTATTTT
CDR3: CASSPRLAGGVDTQYF

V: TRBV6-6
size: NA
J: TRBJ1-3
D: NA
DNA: TGTGCCAGCAGCTTGGGGAGAAGCTCTGGAAACACCATATATTTT
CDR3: CASSLGRSSGNTIYF

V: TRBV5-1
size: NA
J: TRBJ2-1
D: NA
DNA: TGCGCCAGCAGCCCAAGGACAGTAACAGGCACCAATGAGCAGTTCTTC
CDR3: CASSPRTVTGTNEQFF

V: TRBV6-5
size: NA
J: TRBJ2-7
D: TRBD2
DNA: TGTGCCAGCAGTTCGACGACTAGCGGAAGCTCCTACGAGCAGTACTTC
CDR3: CASSSTTSGSSYEQYF

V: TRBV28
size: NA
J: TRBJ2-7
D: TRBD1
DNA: TGTGCCAGTTACTCCCAGGGGGCCTCCTACGAGCAGTACTTC
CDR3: CASYSQGASYEQYF

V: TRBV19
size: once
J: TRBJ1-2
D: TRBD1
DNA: TGTGCCAGTAGTATCCCACAGGGGGGCTACACCTTC
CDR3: CASSIPQGGYTF

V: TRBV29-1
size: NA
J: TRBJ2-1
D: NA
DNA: TGCAGCGTTGGGGCACTAAGCTCCTACAATGAGCAGTTCTTC
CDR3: CSVGALSSYNEQFF

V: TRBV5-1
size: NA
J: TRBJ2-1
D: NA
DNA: TGCGCCAGCAGTCTTGCTGCGGGGGCATACAATGAGCAGTTCTTC
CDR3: CASSLAAGAYNEQFF

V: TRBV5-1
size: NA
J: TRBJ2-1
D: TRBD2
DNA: TGCGCCAGCAGCTTGGAGATAGCGGGAGTCAATGAGCAGTTCTTC
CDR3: CASSLEIAGVNEQFF

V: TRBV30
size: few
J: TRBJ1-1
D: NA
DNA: TGTGCCTGGAGTTCTAGCAGGCGCACTGAAGCTTTCTTT
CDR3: CAWSSSRRTEAFF

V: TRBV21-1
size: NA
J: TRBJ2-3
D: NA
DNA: TGTGCCAGCAGCAACGCCACAGATACGCAGTATTTT
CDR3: CASSNATDTQYF

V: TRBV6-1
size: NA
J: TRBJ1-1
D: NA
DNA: TGTGCCAGCAGTGAAGTCGGTCCCGATGGCACTGAAGCTTTCTTT
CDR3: CASSEVGPDGTEAFF

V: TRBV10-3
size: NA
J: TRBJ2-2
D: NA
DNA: TGTGCCATCAGAGACCACCTGAACACCGGGGAGCTGTTTTTT
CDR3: CAIRDHLNTGELFF

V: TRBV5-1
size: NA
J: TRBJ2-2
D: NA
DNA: TGCGCCAGCAGCTTGGTACCTACCGCTGGCGGGGAGCTGTTTTTT
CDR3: CASSLVPTAGGELFF

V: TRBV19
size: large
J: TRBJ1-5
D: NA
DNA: TGTGCCAGTAGCTCGGGGGTCAGTCAGCCCCAGCATTTT
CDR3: CASSSGVSQPQHF

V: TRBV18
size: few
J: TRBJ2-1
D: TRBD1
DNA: TGTGCCAGCTCACCTCAGGGACAGGGGGCAGAGTTCTTC
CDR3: CASSPQGQGAEFF

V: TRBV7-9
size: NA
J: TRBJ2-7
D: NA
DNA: TGTGCCAGCAGCCAGGACTGGAAATCCTACGAGCAGTACTTC
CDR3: CASSQDWKSYEQYF

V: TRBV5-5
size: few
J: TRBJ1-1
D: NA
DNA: TGTGCCAGCAGCTTGAGAGCCCAAGTAGGTACTGAAGCTTTCTTT
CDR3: CASSLRAQVGTEAFF

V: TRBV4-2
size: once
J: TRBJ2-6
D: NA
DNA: TGTGCCAGCAGCCAGGAACGGGGCTCTGGGGCCAACGTCCTGACTTTC
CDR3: CASSQERGSGANVLTF

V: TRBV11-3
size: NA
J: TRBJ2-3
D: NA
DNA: TGTGCCAGCAGCTTAGGAGCTGGGCAGGGGAACACAGATACGCAGTATTTT
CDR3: CASSLGAGQGNTDTQYF

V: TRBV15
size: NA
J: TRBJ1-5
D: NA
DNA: TGTGCCACCAGCAGAGATAGGACAGTCACCAATCAGCCCCAGCATTTT
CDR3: CATSRDRTVTNQPQHF

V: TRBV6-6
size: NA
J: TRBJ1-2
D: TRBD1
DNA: TGTGCCAGCAGTCCAGGGGGCGGTGGCTACACCTTC
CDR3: CASSPGGGGYTF

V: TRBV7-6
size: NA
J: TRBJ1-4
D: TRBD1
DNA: TGTGCCAGCAGCTTAGACGGGGGACAGCAAAATGAAAAACTGTTTTTT
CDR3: CASSLDGGQQNEKLFF

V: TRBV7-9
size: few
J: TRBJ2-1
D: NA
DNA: TGTGCCAGCAGCTCGGACGGCAATGAGCAGTTCTTC
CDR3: CASSSDGNEQFF

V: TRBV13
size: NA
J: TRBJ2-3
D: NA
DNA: TGTGCCAGCAGAAACGATGGGGATACGCAGTATTTT
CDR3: CASRNDGDTQYF

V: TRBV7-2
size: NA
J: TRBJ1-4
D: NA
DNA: TGTGCCAGCAGCTTAGTATGGGGGCTCCGAGAAAAACTGTTTTTT
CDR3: CASSLVWGLREKLFF

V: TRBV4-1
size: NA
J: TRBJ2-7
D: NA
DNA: TGCGCCAGCAGCCAAGACGTTCTGCGACAGAGAACCTACGAGCAGTACTTC
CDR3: CASSQDVLRQRTYEQYF